This T cell receptor (beta chain) was profiled in a study of OX40 agonist ivuxolimab in advanced cancers. Across the study: The mean age was about 57 years, ranging from about 20 to 79, with roughly four fifths of participants male. Study-wide results and caveats: At 0.1 to 3.0 mg/kg and by week 6, clonal expansion occurred in CD4+ and CD8+ blood T cells. Researchers did not determine the expanded peripheral T cells' antigen specificity.

The germline CDR1 and CDR2 sequences are SGHTA and FQGNSA. Germline trimming cut 5 bases from V and 3 bases from J; bases unmatched to any gene: 9. The CDR3 is 16 amino acids. Libraries were prepared by immunoSEQ multiplex PCR; TCRdb keeps only in-frame clonotypes and omits some of them. The repertoire holds around 110,000 clones, with just under 95% as singletons. To note about this clone: Its cognate antigen is unknown.

Specimen: CD4+ or CD8+ T cells sorted from blood, collected in a trial of the OX40 agonist ivuxolimab. The receptor was isolated from an adult with an advanced solid tumor such as melanoma, head and neck, liver or kidney cancer. The chain employs TRBV7-2 and TRBJ2-1, with 8 bases aligning to TRBD1. For the CDR3, the DNA is TGTGCCAGCAGCGAACGACAGGGGTTCAACTACAATGAGCAGTTCTTC. This translates into CASSERQGFNYNEQFF.